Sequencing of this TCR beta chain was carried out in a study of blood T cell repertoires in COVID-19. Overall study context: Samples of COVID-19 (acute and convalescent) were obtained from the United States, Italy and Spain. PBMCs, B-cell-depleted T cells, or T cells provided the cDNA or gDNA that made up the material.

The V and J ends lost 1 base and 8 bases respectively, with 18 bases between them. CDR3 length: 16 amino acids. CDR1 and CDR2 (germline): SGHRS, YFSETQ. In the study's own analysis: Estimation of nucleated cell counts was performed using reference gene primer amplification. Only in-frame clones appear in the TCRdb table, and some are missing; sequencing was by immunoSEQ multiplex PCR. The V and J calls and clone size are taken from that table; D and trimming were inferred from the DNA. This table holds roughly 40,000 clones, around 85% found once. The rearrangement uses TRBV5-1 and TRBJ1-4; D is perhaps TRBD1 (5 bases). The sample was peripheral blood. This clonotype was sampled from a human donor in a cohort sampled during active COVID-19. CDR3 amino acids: CASSLRGDPGNEKLFF. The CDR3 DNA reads TGCGCCAGCAGCTTGCGGGGGGACCCCGGCAACGAAAAACTGTTTTTT.